Following are 20 T cell receptor beta chains from one sample sequenced in a study of CD8+CD57+ T cells in acquired aplastic anemia. Genomic DNA provided the template from which TCR beta VDJ and CDR3 profiles were obtained. A single record per CDR3 protein comes from TCRdb applying MiXCR to the reads. The sample has more than 200,000 distinct CDR3 sequences, about half seen once. Those patients picked for sequencing had displayed CD8+CD57+ cell expansion on flow cytometry. What was sequenced was sorted CD4+, CD8+, or CD8+CD57+ T cells (not recorded which) from PBMCs. These receptors all come from a human donor with aplastic anemia.

This clonotype was counted a few times. A read error may explain this, as a much larger clone is one base away. V usage is TRBV7-6 and J usage is TRBJ1-5; D is uncertain. The V and J ends lost 1 base and 8 bases respectively, with 15 bases between them. The germline CDR1 and CDR2 sequences are SGHVS and FNYEAQ. CDR3 length equals 15 residues. The CDR3 loop is CASSLVAGEVEPQHF. CDR3 nucleotide sequence: TGTGCCAGCAGCTTAGTCGCTGGGGAAGTGGAGCCCCAGCATTTT.

A remark on this clonotype: The junction differs from germline at one of its ends, possibly a read error. This chain links TRBV10-3 with TRBJ2-7; D possibly corresponds to TRBD2 (5 bases). The CDR3 is 13 residues long. In germline, CDR1 is ENHRY, CDR2 SYGVKD. CDR3 amino acids: CASSYSDPGEQYF. CDR3 bases: TGTGCCAGCAGTTACTCGGACCCGGGGGAGCAGTACTTC.

The chain links TRBV2 to TRBJ2-2; no firm D call. V lost 4 bases to trimming and J lost 0 bases, with 6 bases between them. The CDR3 length is 14 residues. Germline V gene lookup returns CDR1 SNHLY and CDR2 FYNNEI. The CDR3 region is CASSGAANTGELFF. The CDR3 bases are TGTGCCAGCAGTGGGGCAGCGAACACCGGGGAGCTGTTTTTT.

This clonotype was picked up many times. The J gene is TRBJ1-6, the V gene TRBV5-8; 9 bases are a match to TRBD1. This CDR3 has 17 amino acids. J gave up 0 bases and V 0 bases, and 1 base lay outside the gene matches. Looked up from germline, CDR1 is SGHTS and CDR2 is YDEGEE. This CDR3 reads CASSLGTGASYNSPLHF. CDR3 DNA sequence: TGTGCCAGCAGCTTGGGGACAGGGGCCTCCTATAATTCACCCCTCCACTTT.

The chain joins TRBV7-2 to TRBJ2-3; 7 bases match TRBD2. This CDR3 has 15 amino acids. Per germline, CDR1 SGHTA and CDR2 FQGNSA. J gave up 1 base and V 2 bases, and 3 bases lay outside the gene matches. Here the CDR3 reads CASSLMAGGTDTQYF. DNA of the CDR3: TGTGCCAGCAGCTTAATGGCGGGGGGCACAGATACGCAGTATTTT.

This chain connects TRBV15 to TRBJ2-5; 12 nucleotides align to TRBD2. The CDR3 runs to 16 residues. Trimming cost V 3 bases and J 4 bases; bases outside gene matches: 6. CDR1 LNHNV and CDR2 YYDKDF come from the germline V gene (reference sequence). The CDR3 loop is CATSSRTSGDGETQYF. The CDR3 nucleotides are TGTGCCACCAGCAGCCGGACTAGCGGGGACGGAGAGACCCAGTACTTC.

This clonotype was recorded many times. The chain has TRBV6-1 and TRBJ1-2; no clear D. Germline V gives CDR1 MNHNS, CDR2 SASEGT. V was cut by 4 bases and J by 4 bases, with 10 bases left in between. The CDR3 is made up of 13 amino acids. For the CDR3, the DNA is TGTGCCAGCAGTGCTGAAGGGTTCTATGGCTACACCTTC. Amino acids: CASSAEGFYGYTF.

This clonotype was found many times. The V and J genes are TRBV7-3 and TRBJ2-2; 7 bases match TRBD1. CDR1 is SGHTA, CDR2 FQGTGA, per germline. V dropped 5 bases and J dropped 4; count of bases not matched to a gene: 1. The length of the CDR3 is 13 residues. CDR3 residues: CASSRQGTGELFF. Here the CDR3 DNA reads TGTGCCAGCAGCCGACAGGGCACCGGGGAGCTGTTTTTT.

This clonotype was counted at least ten times. This chain uses TRBV7-2 with TRBJ2-2; a possible D gene is TRBD1 (7 bases). CDR1 is SGHTA, CDR2 FQGNSA, per germline. V lost 3 bases to trimming and J lost 4 bases, with 18 bases between them. There are 17 residues in the CDR3. The CDR3, as DNA: TGTGCCAGCAGCTTGGGAGCGGAGGGGGCAAGCACCGGGGAGCTGTTTTTT. This gives the protein CASSLGAEGASTGELFF. The full variable domain, in which reference TRBV7-2 and TRBJ2-2 provide the parts outside the CDR3, is GAGVSQSPSNKVTEKGKDVELRCDPISGHTALYWYRQSLGQGLEFLIYFQGNSAPDKSGLPSDRFSAERTGGSVSTLTIQRTQQEDSAVYLCASSLGAEGASTGELFFGEGSRLTVL.

This clonotype was picked up many times. This chain uses TRBV29-1 with TRBJ2-7; TRBD1 matches 7 bases. CDR1 SQVTM and CDR2 ANQGSEA come from the germline V gene. J gave up 3 bases and V 4 bases, and 3 bases lay outside the gene matches. CDR3 size: 12 residues. The CDR3 protein is CSVAGQRYEQYF. DNA of the CDR3: TGCAGCGTTGCGGGACAGCGCTACGAGCAGTACTTC.

This clonotype has at least ten counts. V is TRBV6-5 and J is TRBJ2-5; no definite D call. Germline V CDR1 and CDR2: MNHEY, SVGAGI. The V gene lost 6 bases and the J gene lost 5 bases, with 13 bases spanning the gap. The CDR3 runs 13 residues. The CDR3 region is CASRAIVGETQYF. CDR3 nucleotide sequence: TGTGCCAGCAGAGCAATAGTGGGGGAGACCCAGTACTTC.

The rearrangement joins TRBV14 to TRBJ2-7; D possibly matches TRBD1 or TRBD2 (5 bases each). This CDR3 has 16 residues. V gave up 4 bases and J gave up 6 bases, with 22 bases separating them. Germline V gene data show CDR1 as SGHDN and CDR2 as FVKESK. Here the CDR3 DNA reads TGTGCCAGCAGCCCGCGACTTGGGACGGGTCCTGTCGAGCAGTACTTC. The encoded protein is CASSPRLGTGPVEQYF.

This clonotype has a count of ten or more. The chain combines TRBV10-3 with TRBJ1-5; D call uncertain. With 3 bases removed from V and 2 bases from J, the gap between germline ends came to 11 bases. CDR3 length: 15 amino acids. Germline V gives CDR1 ENHRY, CDR2 SYGVKD. The DNA of the CDR3 is TGTGCCATCAGTGAAGTGTGGGTTGGCAATCAGCCCCAGCATTTT. Amino acids: CAISEVWVGNQPQHF.

V usage is TRBV25-1 and J usage is TRBJ1-6; D perhaps matches TRBD1 (5 bases). Germline V gives CDR1 MGHDK, CDR2 SYGVNS. V lost 7 bases and J lost 4, with 14 bases in between. CDR3 size: 15 residues. DNA of the CDR3: TGTGCCAGCACGGCCAGGGCGGGGTATAATTCACCCCTCCACTTT. It encodes CASTARAGYNSPLHF.

The count of this clonotype is one. The chain carries TRBV20-1 and TRBJ1-2, with a weak D call TRBD1 (6 bases). From germline, CDR1 is DFQATT and CDR2 SNEGSKA (reference sequence). V was pared by 4 bases and J by 7 bases, with 13 bases between. The length of the CDR3 is 12 residues. CDR3 coding DNA: TGCAGTGCTAAAAGGGAGGGGGGTGGCTACACCTTC. Protein: CSAKREGGGYTF.

This clonotype has just a few counts. V is TRBV2 and J is TRBJ1-2, with D possibly matching TRBD1 (5 bases). Germline-derived CDR1 and CDR2 are SNHLY and FYNNEI. CDR3 length: 14 amino acids. V dropped 7 bases and J dropped 4 bases, with 16 bases sitting between them. For the CDR3, the DNA is TGTGCCAGCACCCCGACCCAGGGTAGCTATGGCTACACCTTC. Translated: CASTPTQGSYGYTF.

The chain combines TRBV19 with TRBJ2-5; D gene unclear. V was cut by 2 bases and J by 2 bases, with 12 bases left in between. Germline-derived CDR1 and CDR2 are LNHDA and SQIVND (reference sequence). CDR3 size: 15 residues. The CDR3 DNA sequence: TGTGCCAGTAGTATAACCCCGGGCCTTCAAGAGACCCAGTACTTC. This codes for CASSITPGLQETQYF.

V and J are TRBV12-3 or TRBV12-4 and TRBJ1-6; D unclear. V lost 4 bases, J lost 15 bases, and 10 bases lay in between. The CDR3 covers 11 residues. CDR3: CASSSTSRLHF. CDR3 bases: TGTGCCAGCAGTTCCACTTCCCGCCTCCACTTT.

There are many counts of this clonotype. The gene calls are TRBV2 and TRBJ1-6; no definite D call. The CDR3 length is 14 residues. V lost 8 bases and J lost 0, with 8 bases in between. Per the germline V gene, CDR1 is SNHLY and CDR2 is FYNNEI. In nucleotides, the CDR3 is TGTGCCAGCTCGACAAGCTCCTATAATTCACCCCTCCACTTT. Protein sequence: CASSTSSYNSPLHF.

This sequence joins TRBV20-1 and TRBJ1-2, with D possibly matching TRBD1 (6 bases). Germline CDR1 DFQATT, CDR2 SNEGSKA (reference sequence). CDR3 length: 11 amino acids. Trimming cost V 5 bases and J 7 bases, with 11 bases left between them. The CDR3 region is CSAPGGLGYTF. CDR3 DNA sequence: TGCAGTGCTCCCGGGGGGCTTGGCTACACCTTC.